The TCR beta chain under discussion was sequenced for a study of blood T cells in healthy people across ages. General study findings and limits: Because donor CMV status was unknown, expanded clonotype changes were possibly confounded. TCR beta diversity, measured per million T cells, fell in a roughly linear way with age. Strongly correlated with naive T cell percentage was TCR beta diversity.

Next came a second PCR, run for roughly 6 to 11 cycles, which used a sample-barcoded 5' primer along with a J-beta primer mix. Every molecule of cDNA carried a tag from a template-switch adaptor with 12 random nucleotides. TCRdb redid the calling of the 5' RACE reads with MiXCR, one entry per CDR3 protein. In the table there are about 620,000 distinct CDR3 sequences, under 25% of which are singletons. Germline V lookup: CDR1 SGDLS, CDR2 YYNGEE. V was clipped by 4 bases and J by 2 bases, with 11 bases between them. This CDR3 has 14 amino acids. Turning to this clonotype: The antigen remains unidentified.

This sequence was found in a man aged 65 to 85 in good health. This rearrangement joins TRBV9 to TRBJ2-3; no clear D gene. Sequenced sample: blood. CDR3 nucleotide sequence: TGTGCCAGCAGCTCCACAGAGACCACAGATACGCAGTATTTT. It yields the protein CASSSTETTDTQYF.